These 11 T cell receptor beta chains share one sample of origin, sequenced in a study of blood T cells in healthy people across ages. It was with a sample-barcoded 5' primer and a J-beta primer mix that a second PCR of roughly 7 to 12 cycles was run. From the 5' RACE reads, TCRdb called clonotypes with MiXCR, one entry per CDR3 protein. The sample yields 2 million or so distinct CDR3 sequences, roughly 50% seen once. The sample consisted of blood. The source is a woman aged 40 to 50 in good health.

The chain employs TRBV6-1 and TRBJ1-2; D is ambiguous. Germline V gives CDR1 MNHNS, CDR2 SASEGT. Trimming left V 6 bases short and J 6 bases short, with 11 bases between. CDR3 length: 12 residues. For the CDR3, the DNA is TGTGCCAGCAGCCAGTATGGGGATGGCTACACCTTC. This encodes CASSQYGDGYTF.

This clonotype was counted a few times. The CDR3, as DNA: TGCGCCAGCTCGCGGGAACCCAGTCAAGAGACCCAGTACTTC. Protein product: CASSREPSQETQYF. V is TRBV5-1 and J is TRBJ2-5; possibly TRBD2 for D (6 bases). This CDR3 contains 14 residues. The V gene lost 7 bases and the J gene lost 2 bases, with 15 bases spanning the gap. Germline values: CDR1 SGHRS, CDR2 YFSETQ. The whole variable domain, remainder taken from reference TRBV5-1 and TRBJ2-5, is KAGVTQTPRYLIKTRGQQVTLSCSPISGHRSVSWYQQTPGQGLQFLFEYFSETQRNKGNFPGRFSGRQFSNSRSEMNVSTLELGDSALYLCASSREPSQETQYFGPGTRLLVL.

The V gene is TRBV5-1, the J gene TRBJ2-3, with D unresolved. V was shortened by 0 bases and J by 2 bases, with 13 bases between the two germline ends. CDR3 size: 16 residues. CDR1 is SGHRS, CDR2 YFSETQ, per germline. The CDR3 coding sequence is TGCGCCAGCAGCTTGGGTTCGCATGCCTCCACAGATACGCAGTATTTT. Residues: CASSLGSHASTDTQYF.

There are a few counts of this clonotype. The CDR3 sequence is CASSYSADQETQYF. The DNA for the CDR3 is TGTGCCAGCAGTTACTCTGCGGACCAAGAGACCCAGTACTTC. The gene calls are TRBV6-5 and TRBJ2-5; unclear D gene. V was cut by 0 bases and J by 0 bases, with 5 bases left in between. Germline V gene sequence: CDR1 MNHEY, CDR2 SVGAGI. The CDR3 consists of 14 residues.

This clonotype was observed a few times. The chain joins TRBV29-1 to TRBJ2-3, with 10 bases fitting TRBD2. The CDR3 loop spans 20 amino acids. The germline CDR1 and CDR2 sequences are SQVTM and ANQGSEA. The junction had 21 bases not matched to a gene; V was cut back by 2 bases and J by 4 bases. The CDR3 DNA follows: TGCAGCGTTGAATTCCACGGGACTAGCGCCCTCAGACGAAGTTCAGATACGCAGTATTTT. Translated, it gives CSVEFHGTSALRRSSDTQYF.

This chain joins TRBV6-2 or TRBV6-3 and TRBJ2-5, with D unclear. The germline V gene encodes CDR1 MNHEY and CDR2 SVGEGT. V lost 0 bases and J 2 bases, leaving 10 bases between the germline ends. The CDR3 has 15 amino acids. The CDR3 DNA sequence: TGTGCCAGCAGTTACTCTCCGATCCTACAAGAGACCCAGTACTTC. This encodes CASSYSPILQETQYF.

The chain uses TRBV6-1 and TRBJ1-2; no definite D call. The CDR3 runs 12 residues. V lost 6 bases and J lost 4, with 9 bases in between. CDR1 is MNHNS, CDR2 SASEGT, per germline. The DNA for the CDR3 is TGTGCCAGCAGGACGCCTCTCTATGGCTACACCTTC. Translated, it gives CASRTPLYGYTF.

This clonotype was picked up a small number of times. The V call is TRBV20-1, the J call TRBJ1-2, with TRBD1 matching 8 bases. Trimming removed 5 bases from V and 4 bases from J; junction bases left unmatched: 3. The CDR3 covers 12 residues. Germline lookup yields CDR1 DFQATT and CDR2 SNEGSKA (reference sequence). This CDR3 is CSAYQGAYGYTF. CDR3 coding DNA: TGCAGTGCTTACCAGGGGGCCTATGGCTACACCTTC.

The rearrangement joins TRBV7-2 to TRBJ2-2; TRBD1 might be the D (5 bases). Germline V CDR1 and CDR2: SGHTA, FQGNSA. V gave up 6 bases and J gave up 1 base, with 12 bases separating them. The CDR3 has 15 residues. This chain's CDR3 is CASRKGVGNTGELFF. The CDR3 DNA sequence: TGTGCCAGCAGGAAAGGGGTAGGGAACACCGGGGAGCTGTTTTTT. Complete variable domain (other parts from reference TRBV7-2 and TRBJ2-2): GAGVSQSPSNKVTEKGKDVELRCDPISGHTALYWYRQSLGQGLEFLIYFQGNSAPDKSGLPSDRFSAERTGGSVSTLTIQRTQQEDSAVYLCASRKGVGNTGELFFGEGSRLTVL.

This rearrangement joins TRBV20-1 to TRBJ1-2; possibly TRBD1 for D (5 bases). CDR3 length equals 11 residues. Germline V gives CDR1 DFQATT, CDR2 SNEGSKA (reference sequence). V lost 8 bases, J lost 6 bases, and 13 bases lay in between. CDR3 amino acids: CSTGRGDGYTF. For the CDR3, the DNA is TGCAGTACCGGGCGAGGGGATGGCTACACCTTC.

The chain recombines TRBV9 with TRBJ2-1; 10 positions agree with TRBD2. The V gene end was trimmed by 6 bases and the J gene end by 6 bases; junction bases not matched to a gene: 9. This CDR3 region has 15 residues. Germline assignment: CDR1 SGDLS and CDR2 YYNGEE. CDR3 loop: CASTHSGGDSNEQFF. The CDR3 DNA reads as TGTGCCAGCACCCACAGCGGGGGGGATTCCAATGAGCAGTTCTTC.